Listed here are 4 T cell receptor beta chains from one sample, sequenced in a study of cytomegalovirus exposure and HLA in healthy donors. PCR was performed using 60 Vbeta and 13 Jbeta primers. Here immunoSEQ multiplex PCR was the method, and the copy in TCRdb shows in-frame clones only, minus some. The sample's table shows 150,000 to 200,000 clones. The sample was PBMCs. These TCRs come from a woman under 30 in good health and CMV-seropositive.

The gene calls are TRBV7-8 and TRBJ1-2, with D perhaps matching TRBD1 (6 bases). Germline V CDR1 and CDR2: SGHVS, FQNEAQ. This CDR3 has 13 residues. V was pared by 3 bases and J by 4 bases, with 9 bases between. Here the CDR3 DNA reads TGTGCCAGCAGCTTTTTACAGGGCTATGGCTACACCTTC. This codes for CASSFLQGYGYTF. Supplemented by reference TRBV7-8 and TRBJ1-2, the full variable domain reads GAGVSQSPRYKVAKRGQDVALRCDPISGHVSLFWYQQALGQGPEFLTYFQNEAQLDKSGLPSDRFFAERPEGSVSTLKIQRTQQEDSAVYLCASSFLQGYGYTFGSGTRLTVV.

The chain employs TRBV28 and TRBJ1-6, with D perhaps TRBD1 (6 bases). Trimming removed 8 bases at V and 9 bases at J, with 17 bases between. Germline V gene sequence: CDR1 MDHEN, CDR2 SYDVKM. There are 14 residues in the CDR3. This chain's CDR3 is CASGRGLQVSPLHF. The CDR3, as DNA: TGTGCCAGCGGGCGGGGGCTTCAGGTTTCACCCCTCCACTTT.

This rearrangement joins TRBV6-1 to TRBJ1-5; perhaps TRBD1 as D (5 bases). Looked up from germline, CDR1 is MNHNS and CDR2 is SASEGT. CDR3 length equals 13 residues. The V and J ends lost 4 bases and 5 bases respectively, with 9 bases between them. As DNA, the CDR3 is TGTGCCAGCAGTGGCGGGGGGTATCAGCCCCAGCATTTT. The encoded protein is CASSGGGYQPQHF.

V gene TRBV19 combines with J gene TRBJ1-2; no definite D call. Germline values: CDR1 LNHDA, CDR2 SQIVND (reference sequence). The V gene lost 0 bases and the J gene lost 4 bases, with 6 bases spanning the gap. The CDR3 has 13 amino acids. CDR3 region: CASSIEGAYGYTF. DNA of the CDR3: TGTGCCAGTAGTATAGAGGGCGCCTATGGCTACACCTTC. The full variable domain, completed using reference TRBV19 and TRBJ1-2, is DGGITQSPKYLFRKEGQNVTLSCEQNLNHDAMYWYRQDPGQGLRLIYYSQIVNDFQKGDIAEGYSVSREKKESFPLTVTSAQKNPTAFYLCASSIEGAYGYTFGSGTRLTVV.